A single sample is the source of the 21 T cell receptor beta chains below, sequenced in a study of T cell responses to AZD1222 COVID-19 vaccine. Using immunoSEQ multiplex PCR, the repertoire was profiled, and TCRdb retains in-frame clones only, with some absent. The table includes some 200,000 clones, approximately 93% detected once. The source was peripheral blood, collected 28 days after the second AZD1222 dose. These TCRs come from an adult who received the AZD1222 COVID-19 vaccine.

V and J are TRBV30 and TRBJ1-4; D call uncertain. V shed 2 bases and J shed 5 bases, with 6 bases lying between them. CDR3 length equals 12 residues. Looked up from germline, CDR1 is GTSNPN and CDR2 is SVGIG (reference sequence). The CDR3 coding sequence is TGTGCCTGGAGTAGAGCCAATGAAAAACTGTTTTTT. Translating gives CAWSRANEKLFF. The variable domain in full, with the rest retrieved from reference TRBV30 and TRBJ1-4, is SQTIHQWPATLVQPVGSPLSLECTVEGTSNPNLYWYRQAAGRGLQLLFYSVGIGQISSEVPQNLSASRPQDRQFILSSKKLLLSDSGFYLCAWSRANEKLFFGSGTQLSVL.

The chain is built from TRBV12-3 or TRBV12-4 and TRBJ2-7; D call uncertain. Deletions cut 0 bases from V and 2 bases from J, with 5 bases between. The CDR3 runs 13 residues. The CDR3 DNA reads as TGTGCCAGCAGTTTAGCAAGCCCCTACGAGCAGTACTTC. This sequence encodes CASSLASPYEQYF.

This clone was picked up a small number of times. This chain's CDR3 is CASSWGANIQYF. The CDR3 nucleotides read TGTGCCAGCAGCTGGGGGGCGAACATTCAGTACTTC. V gene TRBV5-8 combines with J gene TRBJ2-4; D may be TRBD1 or TRBD2 (6 bases each). The V and J ends lost 3 bases and 7 bases respectively, with 8 bases between them. CDR3 length: 12 residues. Germline loops: CDR1 SGHTS, CDR2 YDEGEE.

V gene TRBV7-9 combines with J gene TRBJ1-2, with D hard to call. Germline V gene lookup returns CDR1 SEHNR and CDR2 FQNEAQ (reference sequence). The CDR3 sequence is 15 residues long. Trimming shortened V by 2 bases and J by 0 bases, and 10 bases separated the two germline ends. The CDR3 DNA reads as TGTGCCAGCAGCTTATCGGGTGTAACTAACTATGGCTACACCTTC. It is translated as CASSLSGVTNYGYTF.

The chain has TRBV2 and TRBJ1-1; 7 bases map to TRBD1. V gave up 6 bases and J gave up 7 bases; unmatched junction bases: 8. The CDR3 consists of 13 residues. Looked up from germline, CDR1 is SNHLY and CDR2 is FYNNEI. The CDR3 reads CASSTLTGSEAFF. In DNA, the CDR3 is TGTGCCAGCAGCACGCTGACAGGGAGTGAAGCTTTCTTT.

The gene calls are TRBV19 and TRBJ2-3; tentatively, D is TRBD2 (5 bases). The CDR3 has 18 amino acids. Looked up from germline, CDR1 is LNHDA and CDR2 is SQIVND (reference sequence). V gave up 4 bases and J gave up 6 bases, with 26 bases separating them. CDR3 protein: CASSSRGSSSRYSDTQYF. The DNA of the CDR3 is TGTGCCAGTAGTAGCCGGGGAAGCTCATCCCGGTACTCGGATACGCAGTATTTT.

This clone has more than one count but fewer than ten. The chain employs TRBV19 and TRBJ1-5; TRBD1 matches at 9 bases. CDR1 and CDR2 (germline): LNHDA, SQIVND (reference sequence). V was clipped by 1 base and J by 1 base; unmatched bases: 5. This CDR3 comprises 17 residues. The CDR3 region is CASSIGGQGMSNQPQHF. The CDR3 DNA is TGTGCCAGTAGTATAGGGGGACAGGGAATGAGCAATCAGCCCCAGCATTTT.

This chain links TRBV14 with TRBJ1-2; D gene uncertain. The V gene lost 4 bases and the J gene lost 4 bases, with 13 bases spanning the gap. The CDR3 has 14 amino acids. Germline V gene lookup returns CDR1 SGHDN and CDR2 FVKESK. The CDR3 region has the DNA TGTGCCAGCAGCCTCCAGAACAGACTCTATGGCTACACCTTC. Amino acid sequence: CASSLQNRLYGYTF.

The chain uses TRBV12-3 or TRBV12-4 and TRBJ2-1; tentative D call: TRBD1 (5 bases). The CDR3 contains 13 residues. Trimming removed 6 bases from V and 4 bases from J, with 10 bases in between. CDR3 region: CASSWGSYNEQFF. CDR3 DNA sequence: TGTGCCAGCAGCTGGGGCTCGTACAATGAGCAGTTCTTC.

The J gene is TRBJ2-2, the V gene TRBV6-5; the match to TRBD1 covers 8 bases. The CDR3 contains 15 residues. Trimming at V came to 10 bases and at J to 0 bases, leaving 7 bases not matched to a gene. CDR1 is MNHEY and CDR2 is SVGAGI in the germline V gene. CDR3 protein: CATKSQGANTGELFF. The CDR3, as DNA: TGTGCCACTAAATCACAGGGGGCGAACACCGGGGAGCTGTTTTTT.

The chain couples TRBV9 to TRBJ2-2, with D perhaps TRBD1 (6 bases). Germline V gene data show CDR1 as SGDLS and CDR2 as YYNGEE. With 1 base removed from V and 1 base from J, the gap between germline ends came to 11 bases. This CDR3 is built from 16 residues. CDR3 region: CASSVLGTQNTGELFF. CDR3 nucleotides: TGTGCCAGCAGCGTACTGGGGACACAGAACACCGGGGAGCTGTTTTTT.

The V and J genes are TRBV2 and TRBJ2-7; TRBD2 aligns across 13 bases. V gave up 3 bases and J gave up 6 bases; unmatched junction bases: 5. The CDR3 runs 15 residues. Looked up from germline, CDR1 is SNHLY and CDR2 is FYNNEI. The CDR3: CASSDPGLAGLEQYF. DNA for the CDR3: TGTGCCAGCAGTGATCCGGGACTAGCGGGGCTCGAGCAGTACTTC.

As to this clone: An end of the junction does not agree with germline; a read error may underlie this. The chain employs TRBV6-1 and TRBJ1-6, with D possibly matching TRBD1 (5 bases). Germline values: CDR1 MNHNS, CDR2 SASEGT. This CDR3 is 13 amino acids long. CDR3 nucleotides: TGTGCCAGCAGTGAAGCGGGGGGGTTTGAAGTGAACTTT. This encodes CASSEAGGFEVNF.

This clone showed up just a few times. CDR3 sequence reads: CASSNDRDRGENQPQHF. The CDR3, as DNA: TGTGCCAGTAGTAACGACCGAGACAGGGGGGAGAATCAGCCCCAGCATTTT. This rearrangement joins TRBV19 to TRBJ1-5, with 9 bases aligning to TRBD1. The ends lost 4 bases at V and 4 bases at J; junction bases unmatched: 11. The germline gives CDR1 LNHDA, CDR2 SQIVND (reference sequence). The length of the CDR3 is 17 residues.

V is TRBV27 and J is TRBJ1-6; D not certain. The CDR3 loop spans 11 amino acids. The V gene's germline CDR1 is MNHEY and CDR2 SMNVEV (reference sequence). The V end lost 8 bases, the J end lost 7 bases, and 6 bases lay between the germline ends. The CDR3 bases are TGTGCCAGCGGTACGAATTCACCCCTCCACTTT. The encoded protein is CASGTNSPLHF.

This chain uses TRBV7-2 with TRBJ2-5; D gene unclear. The germline V gene has CDR1 SGHTA and CDR2 FQGNSA. This CDR3 spans 15 amino acids. Trimming cost V 2 bases and J 5 bases, with 15 bases left between them. CDR3 in amino acids: CASSLSARGVETQYF. DNA of the CDR3: TGTGCCAGCAGCTTATCGGCCCGTGGGGTGGAGACCCAGTACTTC.

The J gene is TRBJ1-6, the V gene TRBV4-1; D is possibly TRBD1 (5 bases). The CDR3 consists of 16 residues. Germline values: CDR1 MGHRA, CDR2 YSYEKL. The V end was cut by 6 bases, the J end by 5 bases, with 17 bases between. CDR3 nucleotide sequence: TGCGCCAGCAGTCCGTTTGGGGCAGTTAATAATTCACCCCTCCACTTT. It specifies CASSPFGAVNNSPLHF.

The chain recombines TRBV7-2 with TRBJ1-1, with a possible D match to TRBD1 (6 bases). Germline CDR1 and CDR2: SGHTA and FQGNSA. The V and J ends lost 3 bases and 1 base respectively, with 12 bases between them. The CDR3 runs 15 residues. The CDR3 loop is CASSFGRGANTEAFF. The CDR3, as DNA: TGTGCCAGCAGCTTCGGTAGGGGGGCGAACACTGAAGCTTTCTTT. Drawing the rest from reference TRBV7-2 and TRBJ1-1, the complete variable domain is GAGVSQSPSNKVTEKGKDVELRCDPISGHTALYWYRQSLGQGLEFLIYFQGNSAPDKSGLPSDRFSAERTGGSVSTLTIQRTQQEDSAVYLCASSFGRGANTEAFFGQGTRLTVV.

This clone was found a few times. The V and J genes are TRBV20-1 and TRBJ2-7; 10 nucleotides agree with TRBD1. V shed 3 bases, J shed 5 bases, and the junction held 19 bases outside the gene matches. This CDR3 is 18 amino acids long. The germline V gene has CDR1 DFQATT and CDR2 SNEGSKA (reference sequence). Written as DNA, the CDR3 is TGCAGTGCTAGTAAAGGGACAGGGGTCGGTTTTTTCAGGAACGAGCAGTACTTC. Translating gives CSASKGTGVGFFRNEQYF.

The chain has TRBV10-3 and TRBJ2-1, with 14 nucleotides matching TRBD2. Germline loops: CDR1 ENHRY, CDR2 SYGVKD. The CDR3 totals 20 residues. V lost 6 bases, J lost 1 base, and 14 bases stayed unmatched. This CDR3 reads CAIRAAPGLAGVGSYNEQFF. The CDR3 coding sequence is TGTGCCATCAGGGCAGCCCCGGGACTAGCGGGAGTAGGATCCTACAATGAGCAGTTCTTC.

The rearrangement links TRBV7-8 to TRBJ1-6; D is ambiguous. The CDR3 runs to 15 residues. V was pared by 1 base and J by 7 bases, with 11 bases between. Per germline, CDR1 SGHVS and CDR2 FQNEAQ. CDR3 loop: CASSLVHGENSPLHF. The CDR3 DNA is TGTGCCAGCAGCTTAGTCCATGGGGAAAATTCACCCCTCCACTTT.